One TCR beta chain is described in this entry. Only in-frame clones appear in the TCRdb table, and some are missing; sequencing was by immunoSEQ multiplex PCR. The table lists under 600,000 clones, 60% to 80% of them singletons. Nashville, Tennessee was home to all donors, each a Caucasian adult. The germline V and J ends were trimmed by 7 bases and 0 bases, with 16 bases remaining between them. The CDR3 consists of 15 residues. Germline V gives CDR1 SNHLY, CDR2 FYNNEI. This sample is part of a study of shared clonotypes between healthy human individuals. V is TRBV2 and J is TRBJ2-7; D is uncertain. Sequencing used PBMCs. The clonotype originates from a woman between 40 and 55 years old in good health. Some clones in this sample may be carry-over from other donors' samples. Here the CDR3 reads CASIYWVQRSYEQYF. As DNA, the CDR3 is TGTGCCAGCATCTACTGGGTACAGCGCTCCTACGAGCAGTACTTC.